The 23 T cell receptor beta chains reported below all come from one sample, sequenced in a study of blood T cell repertoires in COVID-19. Method: immunoSEQ multiplex PCR; TCRdb's copy keeps in-frame clones and lacks some. The table records approximately 170,000 clones, 88% of them present only once. The sample comprised peripheral blood. These receptors were taken from a man aged 60 to 69 with acute or convalescent COVID-19.

This chain uses TRBV19 with TRBJ2-6; a possible D gene is TRBD2 (5 bases). The germline gives CDR1 LNHDA, CDR2 SQIVND (reference sequence). Trimming shortened V by 1 base and J by 0 bases, and 13 bases separated the two germline ends. The CDR3 covers 18 residues. CDR3 protein: CASSIVLGRGSGANVLTF. The CDR3 nucleotides are TGTGCCAGTAGTATAGTCCTGGGTCGGGGCTCTGGGGCCAACGTCCTGACTTTC.

The chain uses TRBV4-1 and TRBJ1-3; D is unresolved. The CDR3 is 17 amino acids. Germline V CDR1 and CDR2: MGHRA, YSYEKL. Trimming left V 0 bases short and J 0 bases short, with 12 bases between. CDR3 nucleotides: TGCGCCAGCAGCCAAGATCCAGGTTTTGCCTCTGGAAACACCATATATTTT. Translated: CASSQDPGFASGNTIYF.

This clone was seen a handful of times. This chain joins TRBV25-1 and TRBJ1-2; D call uncertain. The germline V gene encodes CDR1 MGHDK and CDR2 SYGVNS. Trimming removed 3 bases from V and 3 bases from J, with 11 bases in between. The CDR3 is 14 residues long. The DNA of the CDR3 is TGTGCCAGCAGTGATGGAGGGAGGCACTATGGCTACACCTTC. It codes for CASSDGGRHYGYTF.

In its sample, this clone was seen many times. The genes are TRBV7-9 and TRBJ2-3; 9 bases agree with TRBD2. The germline V gene encodes CDR1 SEHNR and CDR2 FQNEAQ (reference sequence). The V and J ends lost 8 bases and 0 bases, in that order; junction bases with no gene match: 6. The CDR3 extends over 15 amino acids. CDR3 protein: CASDNLAGSTDTQYF. Here the CDR3 DNA reads TGTGCCAGCGATAACCTAGCGGGAAGCACAGATACGCAGTATTTT.

The chain couples TRBV7-2 to TRBJ2-5, with TRBD2 matching 8 bases. CDR1 is SGHTA, CDR2 FQGNSA, per germline. The CDR3 length is 16 residues. J gave up 9 bases and V 6 bases, and 18 bases lay outside the gene matches. The CDR3 region has the DNA TGTGCCAGCAGACCGAGCGGGGGATGGGCCTCCATGCCCCAGTACTTC. Translating it yields CASRPSGGWASMPQYF.

J is TRBJ2-1 and V is TRBV3-1 (or the pseudogene TRBV3-2); 7 bases fit TRBD2. The CDR3 is 15 amino acids. Germline V lookup: CDR1 LGHDT, CDR2 YNNKEL (reference sequence). The J segment lost 4 bases and the V segment lost 4 bases, leaving 7 bases of the junction unmatched. The chain's CDR3 is CASSPGLGTYNEQFF. As DNA, the CDR3 is TGTGCCAGCAGCCCCGGACTAGGTACTTACAATGAGCAGTTCTTC.

V gene TRBV5-1 combines with J gene TRBJ1-2; perhaps TRBD1 as D (5 bases). The CDR3 has 14 amino acids. The V end lost 0 bases, the J end lost 8 bases, and 14 bases lay between the germline ends. The germline CDR1 and CDR2 sequences are SGHRS and YFSETQ. In DNA form, the CDR3 reads TGCGCCAGCAGCTTGGCAGGGCGGGGTGGCGGCTACACCTTC. As protein: CASSLAGRGGGYTF.

This chain connects TRBV24-1 to TRBJ1-2, with TRBD1 identical over 7 bases. Germline CDR1 KGHDR, CDR2 SFDVKD. The CDR3 has 13 amino acids. V shed 9 bases and J 2 bases; nucleotides not matched to a gene: 5. The CDR3 reads CATAEGANYGYTF. CDR3 in DNA: TGTGCCACCGCGGAGGGGGCGAACTATGGCTACACCTTC.

This sequence joins TRBV7-8 and TRBJ1-2, with TRBD1 matching 7 bases. CDR3 length equals 14 residues. The germline CDR1 and CDR2 sequences are SGHVS and FQNEAQ. The V gene end was trimmed by 2 bases and the J gene end by 7 bases; junction bases not matched to a gene: 7. In DNA, the CDR3 is TGTGCCAGCAGCTTAAACAGGGGAGGAGGTGGCTACACCTTC. Protein product: CASSLNRGGGGYTF.

There are a few counts of this clone. This CDR3 is CASSQTLTGQPQHF. CDR3 DNA: TGTGCCAGCAGCCAGACTTTGACAGGTCAGCCCCAGCATTTT. The V and J genes are TRBV7-2 and TRBJ1-5, with a tentative D call TRBD1 (6 bases). Germline V gene data show CDR1 as SGHTA and CDR2 as FQGNSA. The CDR3 has 14 amino acids. V lost 5 bases and J 6 bases, leaving 14 bases between the germline ends.

V usage is TRBV14 and J usage is TRBJ1-2; possible D gene TRBD1, 5 bases. This CDR3 is built from 13 residues. V dropped 5 bases and J dropped 4 bases, with 11 bases sitting between them. The germline CDR1 and CDR2 sequences are SGHDN and FVKESK. CDR3 loop: CASSNTGGYGYTF. The CDR3 nucleotides are TGTGCCAGCAGCAACACCGGGGGCTATGGCTACACCTTC.

The rearrangement joins TRBV9 to TRBJ1-1; D perhaps matches TRBD1 (5 bases). CDR1 SGDLS and CDR2 YYNGEE come from the germline V gene. Deletions cut 0 bases from V and 6 bases from J, with 12 bases between. The CDR3 loop spans 14 amino acids. The CDR3 region is CASSVEQKGPEAFF. The CDR3 region has the DNA TGTGCCAGCAGCGTAGAACAAAAGGGGCCTGAAGCTTTCTTT. Complete variable domain (other parts from reference TRBV9 and TRBJ1-1): DSGVTQTPKHLITATGQRVTLRCSPRSGDLSVYWYQQSLDQGLQFLIQYYNGEERAKGNILERFSAQQFPDLHSELNLSSLELGDSALYFCASSVEQKGPEAFFGQGTRLTVV.

The sample holds one count of this clone. This sequence joins TRBV9 and TRBJ1-2; perhaps TRBD1 as D (5 bases). This CDR3 has 15 amino acids. V gave up 4 bases and J gave up 2 bases, with 15 bases separating them. Germline V gene sequence: CDR1 SGDLS, CDR2 YYNGEE. The CDR3 loop is CASSPHGRVNYGYTF. The CDR3 DNA sequence: TGTGCCAGCAGCCCGCACGGCAGGGTGAACTATGGCTACACCTTC. The full variable domain, with the rest looked up from reference TRBV9 and TRBJ1-2, is DSGVTQTPKHLITATGQRVTLRCSPRSGDLSVYWYQQSLDQGLQFLIQYYNGEERAKGNILERFSAQQFPDLHSELNLSSLELGDSALYFCASSPHGRVNYGYTFGSGTRLTVV.

CDR3 in amino acids: CASSSWDRREKLFF. CDR3 bases: TGTGCCAGCAGCTCGTGGGACAGGAGAGAAAAACTGTTTTTT. This rearrangement joins TRBV27 to TRBJ1-4; 8 bases are shared with TRBD1. CDR1 is MNHEY and CDR2 is SMNVEV in the germline V gene (reference sequence). The CDR3 loop spans 14 amino acids. V shed 6 bases, J shed 8 bases, and the junction held 8 bases outside the gene matches.

V is TRBV10-3 and J is TRBJ1-6; 8 positions match TRBD1. The trim removed 11 bases at V and 7 bases at J, leaving 7 bases unmatched. CDR1 and CDR2 (germline): ENHRY, SYGVKD. The CDR3 loop spans 13 amino acids. The CDR3 sequence: CALRTGMNSPLHF. The CDR3 DNA follows: TGTGCCCTCCGGACAGGGATGAATTCACCCCTCCACTTT.

The chain couples TRBV6-6 to TRBJ2-7; D perhaps matches TRBD1 (6 bases). Germline lookup yields CDR1 MNHNY and CDR2 SVGAGI (reference sequence). The CDR3 runs 14 residues. With 2 bases removed from V and 2 bases from J, the gap between germline ends came to 10 bases. The CDR3 protein is CASSYGSGAYEQYV. The CDR3 region has the DNA TGTGCCAGCAGTTACGGGTCAGGGGCCTACGAGCAGTACGTC.

This rearrangement joins TRBV6-5 to TRBJ2-2, with TRBD1 matching 10 bases. V shed 10 bases, J shed 5 bases, and the junction held 7 bases outside the gene matches. Germline assignment: CDR1 MNHEY and CDR2 SVGAGI. The CDR3 contains 14 residues. The CDR3 spells CANGGTGETGELFF. In DNA form, the CDR3 reads TGTGCCAACGGTGGGACAGGGGAAACCGGGGAGCTGTTTTTT.

The table lists this clone with a count of one. The chain carries TRBV11-2 and TRBJ1-1; TRBD1 is a possible D gene (5 bases). Germline assignment: CDR1 SGHAT and CDR2 FQNNGV. CDR3 length equals 14 residues. Trimming left V 5 bases short and J 4 bases short, with 14 bases between. CDR3: CASSPSRGSTEAFF. The DNA of the CDR3 is TGTGCCAGCAGCCCTAGTCGGGGGAGCACTGAAGCTTTCTTT. Full variable domain (rest looked up from reference TRBV11-2 and TRBJ1-1): EAGVAQSPRYKIIEKRQSVAFWCNPISGHATLYWYQQILGQGPKLLIQFQNNGVVDDSQLPKDRFSAERLKGVDSTLKIQPAKLEDSAVYLCASSPSRGSTEAFFGQGTRLTVV.

The V gene is TRBV6-2 or TRBV6-3, the J gene TRBJ2-5, with TRBD2 matching 13 bases. Per the germline V gene, CDR1 is MNHEY and CDR2 is SVGEGT. V trimming: 5 bases; J trimming: 5 bases; junction bases outside the gene matches: 11. This CDR3 comprises 17 residues. The CDR3: CASSLGLAGVHWETQYF. The CDR3 DNA reads TGTGCCAGCAGTCTCGGACTAGCGGGAGTACATTGGGAGACCCAGTACTTC.

The chain joins TRBV6-5 to TRBJ2-7; D possibly corresponds to TRBD2 (5 bases). The CDR3 is 14 amino acids. The ends were cut back, 6 bases at V and 3 bases at J, with 15 bases in the middle. Germline values: CDR1 MNHEY, CDR2 SVGAGI. The CDR3 region is CASRRLSENYEQYF. CDR3 nucleotides: TGTGCCAGCAGGCGACTTAGCGAGAACTACGAGCAGTACTTC.

V usage is TRBV10-3 and J usage is TRBJ1-2, with 7 bases aligning to TRBD1. Trimming removed 8 bases from V and 7 bases from J; junction bases left unmatched: 10. The V gene's germline CDR1 is ENHRY and CDR2 SYGVKD. This CDR3 has 13 residues. The CDR3 is CAIGATGSSGYTF. The CDR3 DNA reads as TGTGCCATCGGCGCGACAGGGTCGAGTGGCTACACCTTC.

V and J are TRBV27 and TRBJ1-2; a possible D gene is TRBD1 (6 bases). V was shortened by 0 bases and J by 4 bases, with 6 bases between the two germline ends. The germline gives CDR1 MNHEY, CDR2 SMNVEV (reference sequence). This CDR3 is built from 13 residues. CDR3 residues: CASSLSGGYGYTF. The CDR3 region has the DNA TGTGCCAGCAGTTTATCAGGGGGCTATGGCTACACCTTC.

The rearrangement uses TRBV7-2 and TRBJ1-1; D may be TRBD1 (6 bases). V lost 3 bases to trimming and J lost 0 bases, with 8 bases between them. Germline values: CDR1 SGHTA, CDR2 FQGNSA. CDR3 length equals 14 residues. Here the CDR3 DNA reads TGTGCCAGCAGCTTTGGACAGTTGAACACTGAAGCTTTCTTT. It translates to CASSFGQLNTEAFF.